Reported below is one T cell receptor beta chain. Authors' processing steps: Amplification with reference gene primers provided the estimates of nucleated cell counts. Clones were read by immunoSEQ multiplex PCR, and TCRdb kept only the in-frame ones, dropping some. V, J and clone size reflect that table, while D and trimming were determined from the DNA. The sample lists about 180,000 clones; approximately 78% were seen once. Enrolled during active infection, Seattle patients were then followed longitudinally. These data originate in a study of blood T cell repertoires in COVID-19. Study-level background: The United States, Italy and Spain provided the acute and convalescent COVID-19 samples. PBMCs, B-cell-depleted T cells, or T cells provided the cDNA or gDNA that made up the material.

The V end was cut by 1 base, the J end by 0 bases, with 9 bases between. This CDR3 comprises 16 residues. CDR1 and CDR2 (germline): LGHDT, YNNKEL (reference sequence). The chain uses TRBV3-1 (or the pseudogene TRBV3-2) and TRBJ2-2, with a weak D call TRBD1 (6 bases). The origin of this receptor is a woman older than 75 with COVID-19, enrolled during active disease. The sequenced sample was peripheral blood. DNA of the CDR3: TGTGCCAGCAGCCAAGGCAGGGGATCGAACACCGGGGAGCTGTTTTTT. It codes for CASSQGRGSNTGELFF.